These T cell receptor beta chains were read from a single sample in a study of cytomegalovirus exposure and HLA in healthy donors. Method: immunoSEQ multiplex PCR; TCRdb's copy keeps in-frame clones and lacks some. Of about 120,000 clones listed, under 90% were seen once; the top ten hold around 8%. The sequenced sample consisted of PBMCs. Every receptor here comes from a female donor in good health and CMV-seropositive. The CDR3 runs from the conserved cysteine through the conserved F or W. The D gene is left open where the match is weak. Clone size is shown for a subset of rows, as once, few, many or a class of expanded clone.

>TRBV28|TRBJ1-4|TRBD1|once
CATGDRGQSGFF
TGTGCCACCGGCGACAGGGGCCAAAGTGGGTTTTTT
>TRBV30|TRBJ1-2|.|.
CAWSVPGRGPGGYTF
TGTGCCTGGAGTGTACCCGGCAGGGGTCCTGGGGGCTACACCTTC
>TRBV6-5|TRBJ1-6|TRBD1|.
CASSPGQFYNSPLHF
TGTGCCAGCAGCCCGGGACAGTTTTATAATTCACCCCTCCACTTT
>TRBV5-1|TRBJ1-1|.|once
CASSLASHGGQGNMNTEAFF
TGCGCCAGCAGCTTGGCGTCCCATGGAGGGCAAGGGAACATGAACACTGAAGCTTTCTTT
>TRBV7-2|TRBJ2-5|.|once
CASSPRYRLETQYF
TGTGCCAGCAGCCCTCGCTACAGGCTGGAGACCCAGTACTTC
>TRBV2|TRBJ1-4|TRBD1|.
CASIQGAKGKLFF
TGTGCCAGCATACAGGGGGCTAAAGGGAAACTGTTTTTT
>TRBV2|TRBJ2-1|.|.
CASSVVSETRASEQFF
TGTGCCAGCAGTGTGGTTTCGGAGACTAGGGCGAGTGAGCAGTTCTTC
>TRBV4-2|TRBJ1-3|.|.
CASSQELQGGGNTIYF
TGTGCCAGCAGCCAGGAATTACAGGGCGGCGGAAACACCATATATTTT
>TRBV6-5|TRBJ1-6|TRBD1|.
CASSYNRGNSPLHF
TGTGCCAGCAGTTACAACAGGGGTAATTCACCCCTCCACTTT
>TRBV6-4|TRBJ2-1|.|.
CASSVTRYNEQFF
TGTGCCAGCAGTGTAACGAGATACAATGAGCAGTTCTTC
>TRBV19|TRBJ2-4|.|.
CASSPVGGAKNIQYF
TGTGCCAGTAGCCCCGTGGGGGGAGCCAAAAACATTCAGTACTTC
>TRBV7-9|TRBJ2-5|TRBD1|.
CASSWVQGVGETQYF
TGTGCCAGCAGTTGGGTTCAGGGGGTGGGAGAGACCCAGTACTTC
>TRBV7-2|TRBJ1-5|.|.
CASSSDIGQPQHF
TGTGCCAGCAGCTCGGACATTGGGCAGCCCCAGCATTTT
>TRBV13|TRBJ1-2|TRBD1|.
CASSLDRGDYGYTF
TGTGCCAGCAGCCTGGACAGGGGGGACTATGGCTACACCTTC
>TRBV5-1|TRBJ2-1|.|.
CASSLTGTQSGEQFF
TGCGCCAGCAGTCTTACCGGGACACAAAGTGGTGAGCAGTTCTTC
>TRBV6-5|TRBJ2-5|TRBD1|.
CASGTGRMKTQYF
TGTGCCAGCGGGACAGGGCGTATGAAGACCCAGTACTTC
>TRBV7-9|TRBJ1-5|TRBD1|.
CASSGGTGTGGSQPQHF
TGTGCCAGCAGCGGGGGAACTGGGACAGGGGGCTCTCAGCCCCAGCATTTT
>TRBV2|TRBJ2-3|TRBD1|.
CASRGTGGPTDTQYF
TGTGCCAGCAGGGGAACAGGGGGCCCGACAGATACGCAGTATTTT
>TRBV2|TRBJ2-2|TRBD1|.
CASMRTGANTGELFF
TGTGCCAGCATGAGAACAGGGGCGAACACCGGGGAGCTGTTTTTT
>TRBV2|TRBJ2-6|TRBD1|.
CASRGQGRNSGANVLTF
TGTGCCAGCAGGGGACAGGGCCGTAACTCTGGGGCCAACGTCCTGACTTTC
>TRBV5-6|TRBJ2-3|.|.
CASRPRARGAQYF
TGTGCCAGCAGGCCCCGGGCTCGGGGTGCGCAGTATTTT
>TRBV25-1|TRBJ2-2|.|.
CASSESKQGFVTGELFF
TGTGCCAGCAGTGAAAGTAAACAGGGTTTTGTAACCGGGGAGCTGTTTTTT
>TRBV30|TRBJ2-2|TRBD2|.
CAWSIRGVNTGELFF
TGTGCCTGGAGTATTCGGGGGGTTAACACCGGGGAGCTGTTTTTT